Only one count was recorded for the clone carrying this T cell receptor beta chain. As yet, its antigen is unknown. The data were taken from a study of cytomegalovirus exposure and HLA in healthy donors. At the level of the study: In an earlier analysis, 90 million to 130 million unique TCR beta sequences were found from some 200 million T cells. The Caucasian-associated ancestry cluster contained around four fifths of the 398 genotyped donors.

After removal of 0 bases from V and 2 bases from J, the junction contained 10 bases not matched to a gene. This CDR3 spans 20 amino acids. Germline-derived CDR1 and CDR2 are MGHRA and YSYEKL. The PCR used 60 Vbeta and 13 Jbeta primers. Libraries were prepared by immunoSEQ multiplex PCR; TCRdb keeps only in-frame clonotypes and omits some of them. The sample contains more than 100,000 clones, more than 70% of which appear only once. General study findings and limits: Productive status was seen about 90% or about 30% of the time for most TCR beta V segments in an earlier analysis.

This clonotype was sampled from a woman aged 55-75 years in good health and CMV-seronegative. Sequenced input: PBMCs. The genes are TRBV4-1 and TRBJ2-6; 10 positions match TRBD1. CDR3 residues: CASSQEGSLGQGTGANVLTF. DNA of the CDR3: TGCGCCAGCAGCCAAGAGGGGTCTTTGGGACAGGGGACTGGGGCCAACGTCCTGACTTTC.